This record covers a single T cell receptor beta chain. What it recognizes is unknown. The sample belongs to a study of cytomegalovirus exposure and HLA in healthy donors. Study as a whole: Earlier results showed some 120 million unique TCR beta sequences derived from roughly 180 million T cells. Findings and limits, study-wide: In a later analysis, across HLA loci, associated TCR counts were highest for DRB1, lowest for HLA-C. TRBV6-2, TRBV6-3 and some other V segments were unresolvable in 87-base-pair reads. Versus the approximately 700-donor mean, an Asian-associated ancestry cluster reportedly showed fewer N-insertions in a later analysis.

Amplification used 60 Vbeta primers and 13 Jbeta primers. Profiled with immunoSEQ multiplex PCR; TCRdb holds only in-frame clones, not every one. The profile covers some 100,000 clones, with 75% to 85% appearing a single time and roughly 3.7% taken by the ten largest. V dropped 5 bases and J dropped 5 bases, with 7 bases sitting between them. There are 12 residues in the CDR3. Germline CDR1 is KGHSH and CDR2 is LQKENI. The clonotype comes from a female donor in good health and CMV-seropositive. The J gene is TRBJ1-5, the V gene TRBV18; D ambiguous. The sample consisted of PBMCs. The CDR3 coding sequence is TGTGCCAGCTCATCTAAGTATCAGCCCCAGCATTTT. Translated, it gives CASSSKYQPQHF.